One and the same sample provided the 30 T cell receptor beta chains below, sequenced in a study of shared clonotypes between healthy human individuals. The data were produced by immunoSEQ multiplex PCR, yet TCRdb's version contains in-frame clones alone and is incomplete. The table lists hundreds of thousands of clones, 73% of them singletons. The sample was memory CD4+ T cells sorted from blood. Subset here: CD45RA-negative fraction. These receptors were obtained from a woman aged 25 to 39 in good health.

The sample holds many counts of this clone. This chain's CDR3 is CASAWGSTGEQYF. The DNA for the CDR3 is TGTGCCAGCGCCTGGGGCTCGACCGGCGAGCAGTACTTC. The chain has TRBV28 and TRBJ2-7; D possibly corresponds to TRBD1 (5 bases). Trimming stripped 8 bases from V and 6 bases from J, with 17 bases between. CDR3 length: 13 residues. Per the germline V gene, CDR1 is MDHEN and CDR2 is SYDVKM.

V gene TRBV6-5 combines with J gene TRBJ2-4; 9 positions agree with TRBD1. From germline, CDR1 is MNHEY and CDR2 SVGAGI. This CDR3 region has 13 residues. After removal of 5 bases from V and 8 bases from J, the junction contained 4 bases not matched to a gene. DNA for the CDR3: TGTGCCAGCAGTAACAGGGGGCCAGACATTCAGTACTTC. Amino acid sequence: CASSNRGPDIQYF.

For this clone: The sample holds other DNA sequences that translate to the same CDR3. The gene calls are TRBV28 and TRBJ2-2, with D unclear. Germline V gene data show CDR1 as MDHEN and CDR2 as SYDVKM. Trimming removed 3 bases from V and 5 bases from J, with 4 bases in between. This CDR3 has 12 residues. The CDR3 DNA follows: TGTGCCAGCAGTTTGAGGACCGGGGAGCTGTTTTTT. It encodes CASSLRTGELFF.

This sequence joins TRBV5-1 and TRBJ1-4; a possible D gene is TRBD1 (6 bases). The V gene lost 4 bases and the J gene lost 3 bases, with 10 bases spanning the gap. The CDR3 covers 14 residues. CDR1 SGHRS and CDR2 YFSETQ come from the germline V gene. The CDR3 sequence is CASSLRTANEKLFF. CDR3 sequence (DNA): TGCGCCAGCAGCCTGAGGACAGCTAATGAAAAACTGTTTTTT.

This clone appeared many times. The chain couples TRBV29-1 to TRBJ2-2; the D is unclear. The length of the CDR3 is 15 residues. CDR1 is SQVTM and CDR2 is ANQGSEA in the germline V gene. Between the trimmed V and J ends, which lost 7 bases and 0 bases, there was a span of 15 bases. CDR3: CSAVKGTSNTGELFF. For the CDR3, the DNA is TGCAGCGCTGTCAAAGGAACGTCGAACACCGGGGAGCTGTTTTTT.

V gene TRBV5-6 combines with J gene TRBJ1-2; D unclear. This CDR3 has 15 amino acids. Germline CDR1 reads SGHDT; CDR2 reads YYEEEE. The V end was cut by 1 base, the J end by 4 bases, with 14 bases between. The CDR3 loop is CASSLLSATSYGYTF. CDR3 in DNA: TGTGCCAGCAGCTTGTTATCAGCGACGAGCTATGGCTACACCTTC.

The V gene is TRBV2, the J gene TRBJ2-1, with no clear D. Between the trimmed V and J ends, which lost 2 bases and 4 bases, there was a span of 6 bases. The CDR3 has 13 residues. Germline assignment: CDR1 SNHLY and CDR2 FYNNEI. In DNA, the CDR3 is TGTGCCAGCAGTGAACTAAGGTACAATGAGCAGTTCTTC. This gives the protein CASSELRYNEQFF.

The chain is built from TRBV4-1 and TRBJ1-4, with 8 bases aligning to TRBD1. The V segment lost 2 bases and the J segment 5 bases; nucleotides outside the gene matches: 10. This CDR3 is 17 amino acids long. Germline V lookup: CDR1 MGHRA, CDR2 YSYEKL. The CDR3 spells CASSQQKGDRRNEKLFF. For the CDR3, the DNA is TGCGCCAGCAGCCAACAAAAAGGGGACAGGAGAAATGAAAAACTGTTTTTT.

As to this clone: The identical CDR3 is also encoded by other nucleotide sequences in the sample. J is TRBJ2-2 and V is TRBV7-6, with D unresolved. Per germline, CDR1 SGHVS and CDR2 FNYEAQ. CDR3 size: 14 residues. Deletions cut 3 bases from V and 0 bases from J, with 5 bases between. The DNA of the CDR3 is TGTGCCAGCAGCTTTTCCCCGAACACCGGGGAGCTGTTTTTT. Residues: CASSFSPNTGELFF.

In its sample, this clone was seen a few times. The genes are TRBV19 and TRBJ1-1; D not certain. This CDR3 has 14 amino acids. Trimming shortened V by 3 bases and J by 0 bases, and 8 bases separated the two germline ends. Germline lookup yields CDR1 LNHDA and CDR2 SQIVND (reference sequence). The CDR3 nucleotides read TGTGCCAGTAGTATCGGCAGCGTGAACACTGAAGCTTTCTTT. Encoded protein: CASSIGSVNTEAFF.

This clone appeared a single time. The chain recombines TRBV5-4 with TRBJ2-7; 9 nucleotides align to TRBD1. From germline, CDR1 is SGHNT and CDR2 YYREEE (reference sequence). The CDR3 is 13 residues long. V lost 2 bases to trimming and J lost 7 bases; unmatched junction nucleotides: 4. The CDR3, as DNA: TGTGCCAGCAGCTTCCGGGACAGGGATGAGCAGTACTTC. Translated: CASSFRDRDEQYF.

This chain uses TRBV2 with TRBJ2-3; 10 bases fit TRBD2. In germline, CDR1 is SNHLY, CDR2 FYNNEI. V lost 4 bases, J lost 2 bases, and 6 bases stayed unmatched. This CDR3 is built from 16 residues. The CDR3 reads CASSGQLAGITDTQYF. CDR3 nucleotides: TGTGCCAGCAGTGGTCAACTAGCGGGGATCACAGATACGCAGTATTTT. Supplemented by reference TRBV2 and TRBJ2-3, the full variable domain reads EPEVTQTPSHQVTQMGQEVILRCVPISNHLYFYWYRQILGQKVEFLVSFYNNEISEKSEIFDDQFSVERPDGSNFTLKIRSTKLEDSAMYFCASSGQLAGITDTQYFGPGTRLTVL.

With regard to this clone: The junction shows a germline mismatch at one end, possibly a read error. The V call is TRBV25-1, the J call TRBJ1-5, with D unresolved. Germline V lookup: CDR1 MGHDK, CDR2 SYGVNS. The CDR3 contains 12 residues. DNA of the CDR3: TGTGCCACCAGTTCTGGCAATCAGCCCCAGCATTTT. Protein: CATSSGNQPQHF.

The chain is built from TRBV27 and TRBJ1-1; D unclear. This CDR3 comprises 11 residues. Germline CDR1 MNHEY, CDR2 SMNVEV (reference sequence). The ends were cut back, 8 bases at V and 2 bases at J, with 6 bases in the middle. CDR3 sequence reads: CASQFNTEAFF. The CDR3 DNA follows: TGTGCCAGCCAATTCAACACTGAAGCTTTCTTT.

The J gene is TRBJ1-2, the V gene TRBV6-1; D is unclear. Germline-derived CDR1 and CDR2 are MNHNS and SASEGT. Trimming cost V 0 bases and J 2 bases, with 16 bases left between them. The CDR3 consists of 17 residues. The chain's CDR3 is CASSEAWFEAGNYGYTF. CDR3 coding DNA: TGTGCCAGCAGTGAAGCGTGGTTTGAGGCGGGAAACTATGGCTACACCTTC.

The genes are TRBV6-6 and TRBJ2-7, with TRBD1 matching over 10 bases. V dropped 4 bases and J dropped 9; count of bases not matched to a gene: 6. The CDR3 is made up of 13 amino acids. The germline gives CDR1 MNHNY, CDR2 SVGAGI (reference sequence). CDR3 nucleotide sequence: TGTGCCAGCAGTTCCGGGACAGGGGCGGTGCAGTACTTC. This encodes CASSSGTGAVQYF.

V and J are TRBV6-5 and TRBJ2-1, with TRBD1 matching over 8 bases. V was pared by 8 bases and J by 7 bases, with 13 bases of the junction left unmatched. Germline CDR1 reads MNHEY; CDR2 reads SVGAGI. The CDR3 is made up of 15 amino acids. DNA for the CDR3: TGTGCCAGCGGAAACAGGGGGAACTTTGGTAATGAGCAGTTCTTC. Amino acids: CASGNRGNFGNEQFF.

This clone was detected only a few times. V usage is TRBV6-6 and J usage is TRBJ1-1, with unresolved D. Germline values: CDR1 MNHNY, CDR2 SVGAGI (reference sequence). This CDR3 has 13 amino acids. Between the trimmed V and J ends, which lost 7 bases and 0 bases, there was a span of 9 bases. The CDR3 coding sequence is TGTGCCAGCATTCCGACCGTGAACACTGAAGCTTTCTTT. Its translation: CASIPTVNTEAFF.

The chain links TRBV30 to TRBJ1-5, with no clear D. Trimming cost V 0 bases and J 4 bases, with 16 bases left between them. The length of the CDR3 is 16 residues. Per the germline V gene, CDR1 is GTSNPN and CDR2 is SVGIG (reference sequence). The CDR3 sequence is CAWSVPQQRPNQPQHF. The CDR3 nucleotides are TGTGCCTGGAGTGTACCCCAACAGCGCCCGAATCAGCCCCAGCATTTT.

The V and J genes are TRBV28 and TRBJ2-3, with 8 positions matching TRBD2. Germline V gene lookup returns CDR1 MDHEN and CDR2 SYDVKM. J gave up 0 bases and V 4 bases, and 6 bases lay outside the gene matches. The CDR3 is 16 residues long. The CDR3 coding sequence is TGTGCCAGCAGTTACCGGGAGGGCCTTAGCACAGATACGCAGTATTTT. Residues: CASSYREGLSTDTQYF.

The chain combines TRBV2 with TRBJ2-7, with 10 positions matching TRBD1. The CDR3 runs 17 residues. Germline trimming cut 4 bases from V and 0 bases from J; bases unmatched to any gene: 9. Germline V gives CDR1 SNHLY, CDR2 FYNNEI. The CDR3 region is CASSVGTGAFYSYEQYF. In DNA form, the CDR3 reads TGTGCCAGCAGTGTCGGGACAGGGGCGTTCTACTCCTACGAGCAGTACTTC. The entire variable domain, with the rest obtained from reference TRBV2 and TRBJ2-7, is as follows: EPEVTQTPSHQVTQMGQEVILRCVPISNHLYFYWYRQILGQKVEFLVSFYNNEISEKSEIFDDQFSVERPDGSNFTLKIRSTKLEDSAMYFCASSVGTGAFYSYEQYFGPGTRLTVT.

This clone appeared once. This rearrangement joins TRBV14 to TRBJ1-2; D unclear. CDR3 size: 16 residues. The V gene's germline CDR1 is SGHDN and CDR2 FVKESK. The ends were cut back, 4 bases at V and 2 bases at J, with 17 bases in the middle. The CDR3 loop reads CASSPTTLLANYGYTF. CDR3 coding DNA: TGTGCCAGCAGCCCTACGACACTCCTTGCCAACTATGGCTACACCTTC. Based on the CDR3 plus reference TRBV14 and TRBJ1-2, the full variable domain is EAGVTQFPSHSVIEKGQTVTLRCDPISGHDNLYWYRRVMGKEIKFLLHFVKESKQDESGMPNNRFLAERTGGTYSTLKVQPAELEDSGVYFCASSPTTLLANYGYTFGSGTRLTVV.

This clone showed up just once. The chain carries TRBV28 and TRBJ2-7; possibly TRBD1 or TRBD2 for D (5 bases each). The CDR3 contains 16 residues. Trimming took off 5 bases at V and 0 bases at J, with 17 bases between the two ends. The germline V gene encodes CDR1 MDHEN and CDR2 SYDVKM. The DNA of the CDR3 is TGTGCCAGCAGTGACCCGGGACGCATTGACTCCTACGAGCAGTACTTC. Encoded protein: CASSDPGRIDSYEQYF.

The chain recombines TRBV10-1 with TRBJ1-5; D is undetermined. The CDR3 is 13 residues long. CDR1 is WNHNN, CDR2 SYGVQD, per germline (reference sequence). V lost 6 bases and J 7 bases, leaving 13 bases between the germline ends. CDR3 sequence reads: CASRGPNRQPQHF. CDR3 sequence (DNA): TGCGCCAGCAGGGGCCCGAACAGACAGCCCCAGCATTTT.

V and J are TRBV28 and TRBJ2-7; D perhaps matches TRBD1 (5 bases). CDR3 size: 14 residues. Trimming took 7 bases from V and 3 from J, leaving 16 bases between them. The V gene's germline CDR1 is MDHEN and CDR2 SYDVKM. CDR3 DNA sequence: TGTGCCAGCACCGACAGTGGTGGTATCTACGAGCAGTACTTC. This sequence encodes CASTDSGGIYEQYF. Full variable domain (rest looked up from reference TRBV28 and TRBJ2-7): DVKVTQSSRYLVKRTGEKVFLECVQDMDHENMFWYRQDPGLGLRLIYFSYDVKMKEKGDIPEGYSVSREKKERFSLILESASTNQTSMYLCASTDSGGIYEQYFGPGTRLTVT.

This chain links TRBV5-1 with TRBJ2-7, with 11 bases fitting TRBD2. Per germline, CDR1 SGHRS and CDR2 YFSETQ. This CDR3 contains 16 residues. The J segment lost 7 bases and the V segment lost 4 bases, leaving 13 bases of the junction unmatched. The CDR3 DNA reads TGCGCCAGCAGCCCCGGGGGGGGCCCTAGCGGGAGGGAGCAGTACTTC. Protein sequence: CASSPGGGPSGREQYF.

In nucleotides, the CDR3 is TGTGCCAGCAGCTTCGACAGGGGGGCATACAATGAGCAGTTCTTC. This gives the protein CASSFDRGAYNEQFF. The chain uses TRBV7-3 and TRBJ2-1, with TRBD1 matching over 9 bases. CDR3 length: 15 residues. The junction had 4 bases not matched to a gene; V was cut back by 3 bases and J by 4 bases. From germline, CDR1 is SGHTA and CDR2 FQGTGA.

This clone was counted many times. The CDR3 DNA reads TGTGCCACCAGCGGAACTAGCGGGAGTGGAGAGACCCAGTACTTC. This gives the protein CATSGTSGSGETQYF. The rearrangement uses TRBV15 and TRBJ2-5, with 11 bases lining up with TRBD2. With 5 bases clipped from V and 4 bases from J, the junction kept 6 bases outside the gene matches. The CDR3 runs to 15 residues. Germline lookup yields CDR1 LNHNV and CDR2 YYDKDF (reference sequence).

This chain links TRBV4-2 with TRBJ2-1; 7 bases agree with TRBD2. V was clipped by 2 bases and J by 9 bases; unmatched bases: 7. CDR1 and CDR2 from the germline V gene are LGHNA and YNFKEQ. The CDR3 has 14 residues. CDR3 sequence (DNA): TGTGCCAGCAGCCAAAGGCGGGAGCGCCCTGAGCAGTTCTTC. Its protein is CASSQRRERPEQFF.

The chain carries TRBV7-9 and TRBJ2-5; D is uncertain. Between the trimmed V and J ends, which lost 1 base and 7 bases, there was a span of 10 bases. The germline V gene has CDR1 SEHNR and CDR2 FQNEAQ (reference sequence). The CDR3 is made up of 13 amino acids. In DNA, the CDR3 is TGTGCCAGCAGCTTAGTGGGTGTCGGGACCCAGTACTTC. Translation gives CASSLVGVGTQYF.